This T cell receptor beta chain was identified during a study of T cells in Graves' hyperthyroidism and ophthalmopathy. Under 3 months was the duration of disease in ophthalmopathy patients, who also had a Clinical Activity Score of at least 3 and a NOSPECS grade of at least 4. Exclusion followed for patients with uncontrolled infection, other autoimmune disease, pregnancy or lactation. Out of over 9 ml of fresh peripheral blood came the PBMCs. Amplification targeted TCR beta CDR3 regions from RNA transcripts. The HTBI primer set was used in a first-round RT-PCR of the TCR CDR3. TCRdb ran MiXCR on the multiplex PCR reads and lists one entry per CDR3 protein. Here the sample spans some 270,000 distinct CDR3 sequences, about 25% being singletons. This CDR3 has 16 residues. Trimming took off 9 bases at V and 3 bases at J, with 20 bases between the two ends. Germline loops: CDR1 MNHNS, CDR2 SASEGT.

The rearrangement links TRBV6-1 to TRBJ2-2, with unresolved D. The source is a woman aged 35 to 49 with Graves' ophthalmopathy. The material sequenced was blood. The CDR3 region is CASTKAHSIDTGELFF. CDR3 sequence (DNA): TGTGCCAGTACAAAAGCCCACTCGATCGACACCGGGGAGCTGTTTTTT.